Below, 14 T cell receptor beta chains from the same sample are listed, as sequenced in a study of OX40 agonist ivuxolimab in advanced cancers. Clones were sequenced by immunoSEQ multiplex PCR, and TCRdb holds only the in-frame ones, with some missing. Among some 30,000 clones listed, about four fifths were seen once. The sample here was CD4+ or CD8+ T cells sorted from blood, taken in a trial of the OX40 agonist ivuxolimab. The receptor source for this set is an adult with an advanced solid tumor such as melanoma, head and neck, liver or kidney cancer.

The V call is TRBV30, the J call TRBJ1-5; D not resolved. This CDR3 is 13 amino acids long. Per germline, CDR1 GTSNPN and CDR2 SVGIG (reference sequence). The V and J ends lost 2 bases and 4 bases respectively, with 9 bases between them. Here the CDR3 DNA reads TGTGCCTGGAGTTTGGGATCAAATCAGCCCCAGCATTTT. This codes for CAWSLGSNQPQHF.

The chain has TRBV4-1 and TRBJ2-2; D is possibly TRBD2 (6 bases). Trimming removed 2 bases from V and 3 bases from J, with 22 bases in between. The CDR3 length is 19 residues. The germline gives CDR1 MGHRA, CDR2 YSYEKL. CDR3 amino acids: CASSQLYGLQGGHTGELFF. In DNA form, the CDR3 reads TGCGCCAGCAGCCAACTTTACGGGCTCCAGGGAGGACACACCGGGGAGCTGTTTTTT.

The CDR3 nucleotides are TGTGCCACCAGCCCGGACATACGCAGCACTGAAGCTTTCTTT. Protein product: CATSPDIRSTEAFF. The chain is built from TRBV15 and TRBJ1-1; perhaps TRBD1 as D (5 bases). Trimming cost V 5 bases and J 4 bases, with 14 bases left between them. Germline CDR1 reads LNHNV; CDR2 reads YYDKDF (reference sequence). The length of the CDR3 is 14 residues.

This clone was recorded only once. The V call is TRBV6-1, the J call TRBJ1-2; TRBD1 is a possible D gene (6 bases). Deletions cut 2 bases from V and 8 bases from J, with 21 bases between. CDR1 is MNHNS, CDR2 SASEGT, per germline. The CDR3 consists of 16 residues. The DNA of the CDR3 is TGTGCCAGCAGTGAAAGACCAATACAGGGCTTAAAGGGCTACACCTTC. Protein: CASSERPIQGLKGYTF.

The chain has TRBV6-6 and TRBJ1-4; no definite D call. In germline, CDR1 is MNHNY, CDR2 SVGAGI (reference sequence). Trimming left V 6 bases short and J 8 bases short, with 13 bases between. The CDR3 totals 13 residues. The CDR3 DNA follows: TGTGCCAGCAGCCGGGCCCCGGCCGAAAAACTGTTTTTT. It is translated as CASSRAPAEKLFF.

CDR3 sequence: CASSPPQGAGGNTIYF. The CDR3 nucleotides are TGTGCCAGCAGTCCCCCACAGGGGGCGGGCGGAAACACCATATATTTT. The chain has TRBV28 and TRBJ1-3; 9 bases fit TRBD1. The CDR3 runs 16 residues. Germline V gene data show CDR1 as MDHEN and CDR2 as SYDVKM. V shed 5 bases, J shed 4 bases, and the junction held 9 bases outside the gene matches.

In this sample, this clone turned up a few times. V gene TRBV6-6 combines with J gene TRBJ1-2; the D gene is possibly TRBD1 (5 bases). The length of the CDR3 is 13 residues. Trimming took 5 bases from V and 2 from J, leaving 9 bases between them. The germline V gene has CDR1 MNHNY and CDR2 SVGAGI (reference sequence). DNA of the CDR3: TGTGCCAGCAGTCCCGGGACGAACTATGGCTACACCTTC. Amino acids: CASSPGTNYGYTF.

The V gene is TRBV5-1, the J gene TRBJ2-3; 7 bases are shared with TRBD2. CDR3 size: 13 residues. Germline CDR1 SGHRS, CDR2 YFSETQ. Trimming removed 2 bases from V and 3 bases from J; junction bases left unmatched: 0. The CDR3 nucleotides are TGCGCCAGCAGCTTTAGCGGGACAGATACGCAGTATTTT. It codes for CASSFSGTDTQYF.

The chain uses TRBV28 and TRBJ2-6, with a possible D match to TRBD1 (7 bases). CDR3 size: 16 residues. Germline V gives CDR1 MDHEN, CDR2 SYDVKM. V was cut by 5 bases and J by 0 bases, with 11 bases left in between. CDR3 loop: CASSPGGNSGANVLTF. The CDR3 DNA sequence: TGTGCCAGCAGTCCAGGGGGGAACTCTGGGGCCAACGTCCTGACTTTC.

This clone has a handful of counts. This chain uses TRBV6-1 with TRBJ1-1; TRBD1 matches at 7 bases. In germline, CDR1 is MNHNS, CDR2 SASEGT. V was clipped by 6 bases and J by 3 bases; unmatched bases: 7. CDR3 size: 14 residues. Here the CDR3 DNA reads TGTGCCAGCAGCCCAGGGGGGCAGGACACTGAAGCTTTCTTT. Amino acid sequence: CASSPGGQDTEAFF.

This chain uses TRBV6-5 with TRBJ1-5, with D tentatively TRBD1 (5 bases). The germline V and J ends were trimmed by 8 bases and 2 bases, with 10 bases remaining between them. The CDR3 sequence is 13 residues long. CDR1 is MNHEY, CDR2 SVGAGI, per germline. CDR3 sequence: CASGHQRNQPQHF. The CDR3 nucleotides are TGTGCCAGCGGACACCAACGCAATCAGCCCCAGCATTTT.

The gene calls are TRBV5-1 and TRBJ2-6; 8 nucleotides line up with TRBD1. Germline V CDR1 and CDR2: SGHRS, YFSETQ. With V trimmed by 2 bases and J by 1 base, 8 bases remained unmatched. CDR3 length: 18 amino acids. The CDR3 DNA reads TGCGCCAGCAGCTTCAGGGGACAGGTTCCTTCTGGGGCCAACGTCCTGACTTTC. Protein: CASSFRGQVPSGANVLTF.

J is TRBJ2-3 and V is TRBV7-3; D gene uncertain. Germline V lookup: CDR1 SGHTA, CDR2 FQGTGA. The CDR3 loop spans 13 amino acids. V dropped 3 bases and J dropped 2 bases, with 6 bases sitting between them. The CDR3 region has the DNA TGTGCCAGCAGCTTCGGAGCCACAGATACGCAGTATTTT. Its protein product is CASSFGATDTQYF.

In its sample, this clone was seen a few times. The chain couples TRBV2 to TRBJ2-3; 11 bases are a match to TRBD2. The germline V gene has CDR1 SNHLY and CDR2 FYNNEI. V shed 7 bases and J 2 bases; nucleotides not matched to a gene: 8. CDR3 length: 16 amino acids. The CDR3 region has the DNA TGTGCCAGCACTAAGACTAGCGGGATGTTCACAGATACGCAGTATTTT. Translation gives CASTKTSGMFTDTQYF.